This T cell receptor (beta chain) derives from a study of blood T cells in healthy people across ages. Turning to the study itself: For every two T cells, template switching captured about one barcoded beta molecule.

PCR was performed a second time for about 6 to 12 cycles using a sample-barcoded 5' primer and a J-beta primer mix. Each cDNA molecule carried a tag from a template-switch adaptor that contained 12 random nucleotides. TCRdb analysed the 5' RACE reads with MiXCR anew, one entry per CDR3 protein. The profile covers roughly 700,000 distinct CDR3 sequences, with approximately 50% appearing a single time and roughly a third taken by the ten largest. Points from the study as a whole: Observed TCR beta diversity per million T cells went down as age went up. This fall followed a roughly linear course with age. Long-lived donors had more naive CD4+ cells and higher diversity than aged donors.

V was clipped by 1 base and J by 0 bases, with 10 bases between them. From germline, CDR1 is MDHEN and CDR2 SYDVKM. The CDR3 loop spans 15 amino acids. The table lists this clonotype with a few counts. The target antigen is unknown. The receptor comes from a woman in her sixties or seventies in good health. The V call is TRBV28, the J call TRBJ2-7; perhaps D is TRBD1 or TRBD2 (5 bases each). The sequenced sample was blood. This chain's CDR3 is CASSLSGTLSYEQYF. The CDR3 DNA reads as TGTGCCAGCAGTTTATCCGGGACCCTCTCCTACGAGCAGTACTTC.